Listed here is a single TCR beta chain. This entry belongs to a study of type 1 and type 2 diabetes patients. Amplification started from genomic DNA. The TCR beta CDR3 region was amplified using 30 forward and 13 reverse primers. TCRdb fed the multiplex PCR reads into MiXCR, producing one record per CDR3 protein. The table records a few hundred thousand distinct CDR3 sequences, around 50% of them present only once. This sequence was found in a young man with type 2 diabetes. The specimen was peripheral blood mononuclear cells (PBMCs).

The CDR3 DNA follows: TGTGCCAGCAGCGCAGGAAATAATTCACCCCTCCACTTT. Translated, it gives CASSAGNNSPLHF. V is TRBV7-8 and J is TRBJ1-6; no clear D gene. CDR1 is SGHVS and CDR2 is FQNEAQ in the germline V gene. V lost 5 bases, J lost 5 bases, and 7 bases lay in between. The CDR3 loop spans 13 amino acids.